This T cell receptor (beta chain) derives from a study of shared clonotypes between healthy human individuals. Study processing details: Junction-only sequences produced by ImmunoSEQ had no quality scores, so filtering differed. Profiled with immunoSEQ multiplex PCR; TCRdb holds only in-frame clones, not every one. From that table come the V and J calls and clone size; the DNA was used to work out D and trimming. This sample has over 850,000 clones; approximately 78% occur once, and the top ten carry approximately 0.5%. At least ten counts were recorded for this clone. Trimming pared 1 base from V and 5 bases from J, leaving 14 bases between. Germline-derived CDR1 and CDR2 are SQVTM and ANQGSEA. The CDR3 is made up of 15 amino acids.

This clonotype was sampled from a man younger than 35 in good health. Some clones in this sample may be carry-over from other donors' samples. The rearrangement joins TRBV29-1 to TRBJ2-2; D is uncertain. The sequencing input was memory CD4+ T cells from PBMCs. Subset: CD45RA-negative fraction. CDR3 in amino acids: CSVEGSRTQTGELFF. The CDR3 DNA reads TGCAGCGTTGAAGGTTCCCGCACTCAAACCGGGGAGCTGTTTTTT.